This is a list of T cell receptor beta chains from one sample in a study of cytomegalovirus exposure and HLA in healthy donors. Sequencing was performed with immunoSEQ multiplex PCR; in TCRdb, only in-frame clones are kept and a portion is missing. Of approximately 130,000 clones in the sample, roughly 80% are singletons; the top ten hold 1% to 1.5%. Sample: PBMCs. Every receptor here comes from a man between 45 and 60 years old in good health and CMV-seronegative. The CDR3 runs from the conserved cysteine through the conserved F or W. Each record gives: clone size, D gene, J gene, V gene, CDR3 DNA, CDR3 protein. D genes are given only for firm matches. Clone size is stated in some rows and not others, as once, few, many or a class when expanded.

NA	TRBD1	TRBJ1-6	TRBV6-5	TGTGCCAGCAGCGGACAGGGAGATAATTCACCCCTCCACTTT	CASSGQGDNSPLHF
few	TRBD2	TRBJ2-7	TRBV28	TGTGCCAGCAGTTTCGGACTAGCGGGAGGTGGGCACGAGCAGTACTTC	CASSFGLAGGGHEQYF
once	NA	TRBJ2-7	TRBV25-1	TGTGCCAGCAGTGAGGGCGGGTGGCGTTACGAGCAGTACTTC	CASSEGGWRYEQYF
NA	TRBD1	TRBJ2-7	TRBV5-6	TGTGCCAGCAGCCCAAGGGACAGCTACGAGCAGTACTTC	CASSPRDSYEQYF
NA	TRBD2	TRBJ2-1	TRBV7-2	TGTGCCAGCAGCTCCCGTGGGATAGCGGGAGAACATGAGCAGTTCTTC	CASSSRGIAGEHEQFF
few	NA	TRBJ1-2	TRBV6-5	TGTGCCAGCAGTCGAACAGGGAGCTACTATGGCTACACCTTC	CASSRTGSYYGYTF
NA	NA	TRBJ2-6	TRBV5-6	TGTGCCAGCAGCGGGCTGGGGAGGGGGAGAGGTTCCGGGGCCAACGTCCTGACTTTC	CASSGLGRGRGSGANVLTF
NA	TRBD1	TRBJ2-2	TRBV29-1	TGCAGTGCGCTCAAAGGGGGCGATTACACCGGGGAGCTGTTTTTT	CSALKGGDYTGELFF
few	TRBD1	TRBJ2-7	TRBV6-5	TGTGCCAGCAGCCGCACCGGGACAGCTCCCTACGAGCAGTACTTC	CASSRTGTAPYEQYF
NA	TRBD1	TRBJ2-7	TRBV7-3	TGTGCCAGCAGCTTCCTTCACAGGGGGCGGTACGAGCAGTACTTC	CASSFLHRGRYEQYF
NA	TRBD2	TRBJ2-1	TRBV27	TGTGCCAGCAGATTCCTAGCGGACTCCTACAATGAGCAGTTCTTC	CASRFLADSYNEQFF
few	NA	TRBJ1-4	TRBV5-1	TGCGCCAGCAGCTTGGACAGGGCGAATGAAAAACTGTTTTTT	CASSLDRANEKLFF
many	TRBD1	TRBJ1-1	TRBV2	TGTGCCAGCAGTCCCGGGACAGGGTATGGCACTGAAGCTTTCTTT	CASSPGTGYGTEAFF
NA	TRBD2	TRBJ2-7	TRBV6-1	TGTGCCAGCAGTGAACCTAGCGGCTCTACCTACGAGCAGTACTTC	CASSEPSGSTYEQYF
NA	TRBD2	TRBJ2-3	TRBV2	TGTGCCGCGGGCCTCGGTAGCGGGGGGAGCACAGATACGCAGTATTTT	CAAGLGSGGSTDTQYF
NA	TRBD1	TRBJ2-5	TRBV27	TGTGCCAGCAGTCGACAGGGGAGGTCGAGTGAGACCCAGTACTTC	CASSRQGRSSETQYF
NA	NA	TRBJ1-2	TRBV29-1	TGCAGCGTCACAGGACAAGCTAACTATGGCTACACCTTC	CSVTGQANYGYTF
NA	NA	TRBJ1-1	TRBV6-4	TGTGCCAGCAGTCATGGACAACAGAACACTGAAGCTTTCTTT	CASSHGQQNTEAFF
NA	TRBD2	TRBJ2-7	TRBV28	TGTGCCAGCAGTTTATGGGCTAGCGGGTCTTACGAGCAGTACTTC	CASSLWASGSYEQYF
NA	NA	TRBJ2-3	TRBV4-1	TGCGCCAGCAGCCAAGCTTCCGGCACAGATACGCAGTATTTT	CASSQASGTDTQYF
NA	NA	TRBJ2-1	TRBV11-1	TGTGCCAGCAGCTTAGACTTGCCAAATGAGCAGTTCTTC	CASSLDLPNEQFF
NA	TRBD2	TRBJ2-7	TRBV27	TGTGCCAGCAGCGAGAGCGGGAGAGGAACCTACGAGCAGTACTTC	CASSESGRGTYEQYF
NA	TRBD1	TRBJ1-2	TRBV5-1	TGCGCCAGCAGCGTCAGGGGGCTGGATGACGGCTACACCTTC	CASSVRGLDDGYTF
NA	TRBD1	TRBJ1-2	TRBV28	TGTGCCAGCAGTTCCAACAGGGGATATGGCTACACCTTC	CASSSNRGYGYTF
NA	TRBD1	TRBJ1-2	TRBV5-1	TGCGCCAGCAGGGACAGGGCCTATGGCTACACCTTC	CASRDRAYGYTF
few	TRBD1	TRBJ1-2	TRBV7-9	TGTGCCAGCAGAGCCCTCCGGACAGGATATGGCTACACCTTC	CASRALRTGYGYTF